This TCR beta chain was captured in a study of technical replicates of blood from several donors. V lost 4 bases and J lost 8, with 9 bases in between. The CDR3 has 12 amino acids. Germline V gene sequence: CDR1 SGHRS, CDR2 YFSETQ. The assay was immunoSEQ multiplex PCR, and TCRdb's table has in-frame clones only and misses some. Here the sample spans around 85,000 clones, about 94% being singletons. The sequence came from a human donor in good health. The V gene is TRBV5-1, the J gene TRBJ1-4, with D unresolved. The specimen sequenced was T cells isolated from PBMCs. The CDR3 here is CASSPRGEKLFF. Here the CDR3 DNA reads TGCGCCAGCAGCCCTCGAGGCGAAAAACTGTTTTTT.